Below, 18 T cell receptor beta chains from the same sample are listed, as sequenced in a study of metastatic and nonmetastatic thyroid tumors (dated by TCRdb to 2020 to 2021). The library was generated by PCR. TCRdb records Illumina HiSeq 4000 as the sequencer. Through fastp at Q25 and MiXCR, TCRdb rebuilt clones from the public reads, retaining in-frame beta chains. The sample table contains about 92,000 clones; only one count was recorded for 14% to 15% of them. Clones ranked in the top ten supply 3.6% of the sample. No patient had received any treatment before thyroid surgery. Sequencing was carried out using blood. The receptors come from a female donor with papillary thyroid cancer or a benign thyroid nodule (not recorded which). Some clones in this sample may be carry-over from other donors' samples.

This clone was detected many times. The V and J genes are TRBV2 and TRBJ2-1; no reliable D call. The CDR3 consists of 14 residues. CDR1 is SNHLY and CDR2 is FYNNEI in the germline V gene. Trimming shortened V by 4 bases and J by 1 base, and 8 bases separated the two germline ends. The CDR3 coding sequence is TGTGCCAGCAGTGTTGGTGTGTCCTACAATGAGCAGTTCTTC. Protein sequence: CASSVGVSYNEQFF.

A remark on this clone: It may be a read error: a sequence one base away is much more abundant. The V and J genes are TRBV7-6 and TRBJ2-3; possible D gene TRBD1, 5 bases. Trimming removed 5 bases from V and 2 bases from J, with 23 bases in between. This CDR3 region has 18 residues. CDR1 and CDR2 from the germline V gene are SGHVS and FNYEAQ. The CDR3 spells CASSPGPRWGQNTDTQYF. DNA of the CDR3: TGTGCCAGCAGCCCTGGGCCGCGGTGGGGCCAGAACACAGATACGCAGTATTTT.

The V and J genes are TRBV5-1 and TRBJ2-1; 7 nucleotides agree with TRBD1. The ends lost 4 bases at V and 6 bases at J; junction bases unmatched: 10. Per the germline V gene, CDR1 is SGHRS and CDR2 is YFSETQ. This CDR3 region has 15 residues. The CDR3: CASSPQGFSINEQFF. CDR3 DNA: TGCGCCAGCAGCCCACAGGGGTTCTCGATCAATGAGCAGTTCTTC.

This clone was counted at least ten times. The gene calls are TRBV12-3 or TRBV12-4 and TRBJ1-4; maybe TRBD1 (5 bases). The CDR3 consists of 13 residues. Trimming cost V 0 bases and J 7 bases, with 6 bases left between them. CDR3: CASSLAGTEKLFF. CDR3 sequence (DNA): TGTGCCAGCAGTTTAGCCGGGACTGAAAAACTGTTTTTT.

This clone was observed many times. The chain's CDR3 is CASSAHREGMQFF. For the CDR3, the DNA is TGTGCCAGCAGTGCCCACAGGGAGGGGATGCAGTTCTTC. The chain has TRBV25-1 and TRBJ2-1; D may be TRBD2 (7 bases). Germline-derived CDR1 and CDR2 are MGHDK and SYGVNS. CDR3 length equals 13 residues. Trimming cost V 4 bases and J 12 bases, with 16 bases left between them. The full variable domain, with the rest looked up from reference TRBV25-1 and TRBJ2-1, is EADIYQTPRYLVIGTGKKITLECSQTMGHDKMYWYQQDPGMELHLIHYSYGVNSTEKGDLSSESTVSRIRTEHFPLTLESARPSHTSQYLCASSAHREGMQFFGPGTRLTVL.

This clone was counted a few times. Here the CDR3 reads CASSYRVISSYEQYF. CDR3 DNA sequence: TGTGCCAGCAGCTACAGGGTGATAAGCTCCTACGAGCAGTACTTC. V and J are TRBV5-5 and TRBJ2-7; TRBD1 might be the D (6 bases). Trimming shortened V by 3 bases and J by 0 bases, and 13 bases separated the two germline ends. The CDR3 sequence is 15 residues long. CDR1 and CDR2 from the germline V gene are SGHKS and YYEKEE (reference sequence).

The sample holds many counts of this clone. The chain's CDR3 is CASSLDRDTEAFF. The CDR3 DNA follows: TGTGCCAGCAGCTTAGACCGGGACACTGAAGCTTTCTTT. The chain couples TRBV11-2 to TRBJ1-1; no definite D call. Per germline, CDR1 SGHAT and CDR2 FQNNGV. V dropped 0 bases and J dropped 3 bases, with 5 bases sitting between them. The CDR3 covers 13 residues.

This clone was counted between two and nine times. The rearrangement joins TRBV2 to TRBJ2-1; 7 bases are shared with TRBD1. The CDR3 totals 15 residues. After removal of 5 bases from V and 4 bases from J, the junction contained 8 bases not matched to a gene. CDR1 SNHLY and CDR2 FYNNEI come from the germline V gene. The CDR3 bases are TGTGCCAGCAGTCGACAGGGTCTACGTTACAATGAGCAGTTCTTC. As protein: CASSRQGLRYNEQFF. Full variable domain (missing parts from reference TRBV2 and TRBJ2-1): EPEVTQTPSHQVTQMGQEVILRCVPISNHLYFYWYRQILGQKVEFLVSFYNNEISEKSEIFDDQFSVERPDGSNFTLKIRSTKLEDSAMYFCASSRQGLRYNEQFFGPGTRLTVL.

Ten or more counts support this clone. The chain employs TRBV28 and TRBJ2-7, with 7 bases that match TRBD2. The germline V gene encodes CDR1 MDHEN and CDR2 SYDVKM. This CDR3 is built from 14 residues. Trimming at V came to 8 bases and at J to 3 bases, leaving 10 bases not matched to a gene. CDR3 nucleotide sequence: TGTGCCAGCCGTCGAAGCGGGGCCGTCTACGAGCAGTACTTC. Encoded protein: CASRRSGAVYEQYF.

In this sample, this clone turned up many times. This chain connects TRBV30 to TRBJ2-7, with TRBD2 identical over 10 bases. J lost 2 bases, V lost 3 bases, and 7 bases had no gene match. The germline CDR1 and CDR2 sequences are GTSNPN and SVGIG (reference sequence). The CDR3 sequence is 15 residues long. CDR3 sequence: CAWRSGSGGAYEQYF. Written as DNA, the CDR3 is TGTGCCTGGAGGTCGGGCAGCGGGGGGGCCTACGAGCAGTACTTC.

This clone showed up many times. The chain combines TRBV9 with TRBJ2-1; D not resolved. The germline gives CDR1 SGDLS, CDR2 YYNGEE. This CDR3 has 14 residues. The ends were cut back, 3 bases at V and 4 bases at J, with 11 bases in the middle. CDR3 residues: CASSEDGTYNEQFF. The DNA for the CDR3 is TGTGCCAGCAGCGAGGACGGCACTTACAATGAGCAGTTCTTC.

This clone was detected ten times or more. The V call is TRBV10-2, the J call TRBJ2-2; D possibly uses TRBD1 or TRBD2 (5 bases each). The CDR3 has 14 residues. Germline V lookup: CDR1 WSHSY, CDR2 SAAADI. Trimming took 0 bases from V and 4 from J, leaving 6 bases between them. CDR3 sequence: CASSESGGTGELFF. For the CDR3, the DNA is TGCGCCAGCAGTGAGTCTGGGGGCACCGGGGAGCTGTTTTTT.

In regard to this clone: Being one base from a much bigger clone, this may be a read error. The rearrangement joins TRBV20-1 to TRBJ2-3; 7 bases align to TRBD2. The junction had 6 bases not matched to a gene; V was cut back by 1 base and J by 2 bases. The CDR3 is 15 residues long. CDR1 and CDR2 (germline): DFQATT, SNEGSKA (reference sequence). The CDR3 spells CSARALAAITDTQYF. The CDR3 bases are TGCAGTGCTAGAGCCCTAGCGGCGATCACAGATACGCAGTATTTT.

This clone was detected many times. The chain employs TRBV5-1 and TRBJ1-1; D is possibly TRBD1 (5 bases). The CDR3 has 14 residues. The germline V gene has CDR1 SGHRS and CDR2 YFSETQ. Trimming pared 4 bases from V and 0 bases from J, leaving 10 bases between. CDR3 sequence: CASSARGVNTEAFF. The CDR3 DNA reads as TGCGCCAGCAGCGCTCGGGGCGTGAACACTGAAGCTTTCTTT.

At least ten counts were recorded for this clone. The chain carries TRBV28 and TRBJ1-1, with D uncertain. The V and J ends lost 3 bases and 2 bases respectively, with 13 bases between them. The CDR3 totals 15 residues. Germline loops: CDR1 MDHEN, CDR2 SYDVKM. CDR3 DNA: TGTGCCAGCAGTTTGCAGAGGGCTTATAACACTGAAGCTTTCTTT. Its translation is CASSLQRAYNTEAFF.

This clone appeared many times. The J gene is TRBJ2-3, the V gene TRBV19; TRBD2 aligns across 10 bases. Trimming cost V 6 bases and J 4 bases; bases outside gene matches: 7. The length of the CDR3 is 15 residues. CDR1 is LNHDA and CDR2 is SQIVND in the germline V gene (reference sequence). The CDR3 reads CASSPGLARADTQYF. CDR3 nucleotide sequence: TGTGCCAGTAGCCCGGGACTAGCGAGAGCAGATACGCAGTATTTT.

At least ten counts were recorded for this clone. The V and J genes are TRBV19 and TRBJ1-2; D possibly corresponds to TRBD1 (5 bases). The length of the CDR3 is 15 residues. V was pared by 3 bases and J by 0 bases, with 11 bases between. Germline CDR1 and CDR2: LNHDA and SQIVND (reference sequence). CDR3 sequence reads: CASSIRDPTNYGYTF. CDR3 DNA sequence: TGTGCCAGTAGTATCAGGGACCCAACTAACTATGGCTACACCTTC.

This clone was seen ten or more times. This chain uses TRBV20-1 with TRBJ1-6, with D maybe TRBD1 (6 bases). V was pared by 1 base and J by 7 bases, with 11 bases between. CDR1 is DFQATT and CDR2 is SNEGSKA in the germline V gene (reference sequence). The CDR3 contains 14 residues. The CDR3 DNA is TGCAGTGCTAGAGTTTTGGGGGCCAATTCACCCCTCCACTTT. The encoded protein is CSARVLGANSPLHF.